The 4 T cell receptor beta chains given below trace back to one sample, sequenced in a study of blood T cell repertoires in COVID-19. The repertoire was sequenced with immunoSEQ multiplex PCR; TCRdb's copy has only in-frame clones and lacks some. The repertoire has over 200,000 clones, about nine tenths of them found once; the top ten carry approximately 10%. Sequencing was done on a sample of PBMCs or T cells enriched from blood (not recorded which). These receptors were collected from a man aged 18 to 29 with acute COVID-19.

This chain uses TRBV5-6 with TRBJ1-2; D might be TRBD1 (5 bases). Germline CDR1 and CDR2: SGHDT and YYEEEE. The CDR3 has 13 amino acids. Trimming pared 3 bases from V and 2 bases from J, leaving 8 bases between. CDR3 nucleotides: TGTGCCAGCAGCTCGCGACAGAACTATGGCTACACCTTC. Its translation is CASSSRQNYGYTF.

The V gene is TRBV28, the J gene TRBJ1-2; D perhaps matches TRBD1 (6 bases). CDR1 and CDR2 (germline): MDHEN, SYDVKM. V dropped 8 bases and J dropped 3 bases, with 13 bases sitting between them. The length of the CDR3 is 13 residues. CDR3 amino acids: CASSQGLDYGYTF. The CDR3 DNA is TGTGCCAGCTCTCAGGGGTTGGACTATGGCTACACCTTC.

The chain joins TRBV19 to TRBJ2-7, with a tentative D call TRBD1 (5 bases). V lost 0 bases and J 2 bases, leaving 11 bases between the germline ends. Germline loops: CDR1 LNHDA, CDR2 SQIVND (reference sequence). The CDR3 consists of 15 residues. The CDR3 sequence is CASSIDRQGPYEQYF. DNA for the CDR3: TGTGCCAGTAGTATAGATCGTCAGGGCCCCTACGAGCAGTACTTC.

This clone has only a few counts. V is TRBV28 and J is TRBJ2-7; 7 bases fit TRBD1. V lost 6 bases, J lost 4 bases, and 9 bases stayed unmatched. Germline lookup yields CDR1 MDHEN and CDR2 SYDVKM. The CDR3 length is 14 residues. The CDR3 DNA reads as TGTGCCAGCAGGGGGACAGCTTTAATTTACGAGCAGTACTTC. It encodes CASRGTALIYEQYF.